This passage covers 14 T cell receptor beta chains from one sample sequenced in a study of cytomegalovirus exposure and HLA in healthy donors. A multiplex PCR was run with 60 Vbeta primers and 13 Jbeta primers. Using immunoSEQ multiplex PCR, the repertoire was profiled, and TCRdb retains in-frame clones only, with some absent. The sample carries some 160,000 clones, around four fifths recorded once. Source material: PBMCs. These receptors came from a male donor in good health and CMV-seronegative.

The V gene is TRBV5-1, the J gene TRBJ2-2; TRBD2 agrees at 12 bases. This CDR3 is built from 15 residues. Germline V lookup: CDR1 SGHRS, CDR2 YFSETQ. V was pared by 3 bases and J by 7 bases, with 4 bases of the junction left unmatched. The CDR3 sequence: CASSSLAGGDGELFF. CDR3 sequence (DNA): TGCGCCAGCAGCTCCCTAGCGGGAGGGGACGGGGAGCTGTTTTTT.

The chain links TRBV5-6 to TRBJ2-7, with 9 positions matching TRBD1. CDR1 and CDR2 from the germline V gene are SGHDT and YYEEEE. J was trimmed by 7 bases and V by 4 bases; bases with no gene match: 9. The CDR3 contains 14 residues. The CDR3 nucleotides are TGTGCCAGCAGCGCTTACAGGGGGCCTAAGGAGCAGTACTTC. Translation gives CASSAYRGPKEQYF. Looking up the rest from reference TRBV5-6 and TRBJ2-7 gives the full variable domain: DAGVTQSPTHLIKTRGQQVTLRCSPKSGHDTVSWYQQALGQGPQFIFQYYEEEERQRGNFPDRFSGHQFPNYSSELNVNALLLGDSALYLCASSAYRGPKEQYFGPGTRLTVT.

This clone was detected a few times. The J gene is TRBJ2-5, the V gene TRBV5-6; a weak D match, TRBD2 (6 bases). The CDR3 sequence is 10 residues long. Trimming removed 7 bases at V and 5 bases at J, with 6 bases between. CDR1 and CDR2 from the germline V gene are SGHDT and YYEEEE. CDR3 sequence reads: CASGRETQYF. The CDR3 coding sequence is TGTGCCAGCGGGAGGGAGACCCAGTACTTC. The full variable domain, its missing parts supplied by reference TRBV5-6 and TRBJ2-5, is DAGVTQSPTHLIKTRGQQVTLRCSPKSGHDTVSWYQQALGQGPQFIFQYYEEEERQRGNFPDRFSGHQFPNYSSELNVNALLLGDSALYLCASGRETQYFGPGTRLLVL.

V is TRBV5-4 and J is TRBJ2-2, with a weak D call TRBD1 (5 bases). CDR3 length: 15 residues. CDR1 SGHNT and CDR2 YYREEE come from the germline V gene (reference sequence). Between the trimmed V and J ends, which lost 4 bases and 0 bases, there was a span of 10 bases. The CDR3 nucleotides are TGTGCCAGCAGCGCCGACAGCGCGAACACCGGGGAGCTGTTTTTT. It translates to CASSADSANTGELFF.

V gene TRBV7-6 combines with J gene TRBJ1-3; TRBD1 matches at 7 bases. Germline V gene data show CDR1 as SGHVS and CDR2 as FNYEAQ. The CDR3 is made up of 13 amino acids. V lost 5 bases and J lost 6; bases outside the gene matches: 4. The CDR3 region has the DNA TGTGCCAGCAGCCCGGGACAGAAAAACACCATATATTTT. This sequence encodes CASSPGQKNTIYF.

This clone was counted a few times. The genes are TRBV6-5 and TRBJ2-7; possibly TRBD2 for D (7 bases). This CDR3 region has 11 residues. V was pared by 7 bases and J by 6 bases, with 10 bases between. The germline V gene has CDR1 MNHEY and CDR2 SVGAGI. CDR3: CASTRGAEQYF. The CDR3, as DNA: TGTGCCAGCACCCGGGGGGCCGAGCAGTACTTC.

In nucleotides, the CDR3 is TGTGCCAGCAGCTTGATAGCGGACCGCACAGATACGCAGTATTTT. It specifies CASSLIADRTDTQYF. The chain joins TRBV7-3 to TRBJ2-3, with a weak D call TRBD2 (6 bases). Germline CDR1 reads SGHTA; CDR2 reads FQGTGA. The CDR3 length is 15 residues. V lost 3 bases and J 1 base, leaving 11 bases between the germline ends.

V gene TRBV4-2 combines with J gene TRBJ1-5, with D possibly being TRBD1 (5 bases). The V gene's germline CDR1 is LGHNA and CDR2 YNFKEQ. V was clipped by 0 bases and J by 0 bases, with 18 bases between them. The CDR3 is 19 residues long. The CDR3 region has the DNA TGTGCCAGCAGCCAAGACGAAGCGGGGGGGAGACGTAGCAATCAGCCCCAGCATTTT. Encoded protein: CASSQDEAGGRRSNQPQHF.

This clone was recorded only once. The chain employs TRBV6-1 and TRBJ1-4, with 10 bases matching TRBD1. The J segment lost 10 bases and the V segment lost 5 bases, leaving 7 bases of the junction unmatched. The CDR3 covers 14 residues. CDR1 and CDR2 from the germline V gene are MNHNS and SASEGT. The CDR3 spells CASSLGTGARKLFF. CDR3 DNA: TGTGCCAGCAGTTTAGGGACAGGGGCACGAAAACTGTTTTTT.

This clone was observed a few times. The genes are TRBV6-1 and TRBJ2-3, with D perhaps matching TRBD1 (6 bases). Looked up from germline, CDR1 is MNHNS and CDR2 is SASEGT. Trimming took off 4 bases at V and 5 bases at J, with 13 bases between the two ends. CDR3 length: 14 amino acids. This chain's CDR3 is CASSASRGGDTQYF. CDR3 nucleotides: TGTGCCAGCAGTGCTTCTCGAGGGGGAGATACGCAGTATTTT.

The chain couples TRBV6-1 to TRBJ2-7; D is possibly TRBD1 (6 bases). CDR1 is MNHNS and CDR2 is SASEGT in the germline V gene. With 5 bases removed from V and 7 bases from J, the gap between germline ends came to 15 bases. The length of the CDR3 is 13 residues. CDR3 nucleotide sequence: TGTGCCAGCAGTTTCCGGGACATGGGAGAGCAGTACTTC. The encoded protein is CASSFRDMGEQYF.

The rearrangement links TRBV19 to TRBJ2-1; no reliable D call. The germline V and J ends were trimmed by 1 base and 0 bases, with 7 bases remaining between them. The CDR3 length is 15 residues. Per the germline V gene, CDR1 is LNHDA and CDR2 is SQIVND (reference sequence). Here the CDR3 reads CASSIGLSSYNEQFF. The CDR3 coding sequence is TGTGCCAGTAGTATAGGACTTAGCTCCTACAATGAGCAGTTCTTC.

The chain couples TRBV7-2 to TRBJ2-7; no reliable D call. This CDR3 region has 17 residues. Germline loops: CDR1 SGHTA, CDR2 FQGNSA. Trimming removed 1 base at V and 2 bases at J, with 18 bases between. CDR3 DNA sequence: TGTGCCAGCAGCTTAGAATTCCGGTCCTCCTCACCCTACGAGCAGTACTTC. Translated: CASSLEFRSSSPYEQYF.

V is TRBV7-8 and J is TRBJ2-3; D perhaps matches TRBD2 (6 bases). This CDR3 region has 17 residues. Germline values: CDR1 SGHVS, CDR2 FQNEAQ. V shed 3 bases and J shed 4 bases, with 20 bases lying between them. CDR3 in amino acids: CASSLGPGLGVPDTQYF. The CDR3 DNA reads TGTGCCAGCAGCTTGGGTCCGGGACTTGGGGTTCCAGATACGCAGTATTTT.